The table lists the clone carrying this T cell receptor (beta chain) with a few counts. Its antigen is as yet unknown. The data were obtained in a study of CD8 T cells in ankylosing spondylitis. Regarding the study as a whole: A TCR beta motif of several highly homologous variants appeared characteristic of ankylosing spondylitis blood. The disease-linked clones had a CD8+ phenotype and low blood frequencies.

Each CDR3 protein is one row after TCRdb ran MiXCR on the 5' RACE reads. The sample records about 500,000 distinct CDR3 sequences, approximately 12% being singletons. CDR3 size: 14 residues. CDR1 and CDR2 (germline): SGHAT, FQNNGV. V lost 5 bases and J lost 3, with 11 bases in between. This rearrangement joins TRBV11-2 to TRBJ1-5, with unresolved D. The receptor comes from a male donor with ankylosing spondylitis. The sequencing input was blood, either unsorted or a sorted T cell fraction (not recorded which). The CDR3 coding sequence is TGTGCCAGCAGCCCCTCTCCGGCCAATCAGCCCCAGCATTTT. Translated: CASSPSPANQPQHF.